In this sample, the clone carrying this TCR beta chain turned up many times. TCRdb re-called the 5' RACE reads through MiXCR, storing one row per CDR3 protein. The sample has approximately 150,000 distinct CDR3 sequences, about 6% seen once. Germline V gene sequence: CDR1 DFQATT, CDR2 SNEGSKA (reference sequence). V was cut by 0 bases and J by 6 bases, with 9 bases left in between. CDR3 length: 13 residues. The source of the sample is a study of T cells after yellow fever vaccination. The chain joins TRBV20-1 to TRBJ2-1; D uncertain. The sequences come from CD4+ T cells sorted from PBMCs, collected on the day of the first yellow fever vaccination. The receptor was derived from a man aged 18 to 30 who received the YFV17D yellow fever vaccine. CDR3 residues: CSARDSRANEQFF. The DNA for the CDR3 is TGCAGTGCTAGAGACTCCCGGGCCAATGAGCAGTTCTTC.